The rows below give T cell receptor beta chains drawn from one sample of a study of OX40 agonist ivuxolimab in advanced cancers. Repertoires were generated with immunoSEQ multiplex PCR, while TCRdb's copy carries only in-frame clones and drops some. The table shows approximately 40,000 clones, with roughly 82% occurring only once. The sample was CD4+ or CD8+ T cells sorted from blood, taken in a trial of the OX40 agonist ivuxolimab. These receptor sequences come from an adult with an advanced solid tumor such as melanoma, head and neck, liver or kidney cancer. Both conserved end residues are part of each CDR3. A D gene is named only where the DNA matches it firmly. Clone sizes are given selectively: once, few, many, or a class where the clone is expanded.

clone size: once
D gene: -
J gene: TRBJ2-1
V gene: TRBV6-1
CDR3 DNA: TGTGCCAGCAGTGAAATCCGCGGGTACAATGAGCAGTTCTTC
CDR3 protein: CASSEIRGYNEQFF

clone size: -
D gene: TRBD2
J gene: TRBJ2-7
V gene: TRBV5-4
CDR3 DNA: TGTGCCAGCAGCTCCGGGACTAGCGACTACGAGCAGTACTTC
CDR3 protein: CASSSGTSDYEQYF

clone size: -
D gene: -
J gene: TRBJ1-3
V gene: TRBV18
CDR3 DNA: TGTGCCAGCTCAGCCTGGACAGACTCTGGAAACACCATATATTTT
CDR3 protein: CASSAWTDSGNTIYF

clone size: -
D gene: TRBD2
J gene: TRBJ2-7
V gene: TRBV5-1
CDR3 DNA: TGCGCCAGCAGCGGGACTAGCGGATCCTACGAGCAGTACTTC
CDR3 protein: CASSGTSGSYEQYF

clone size: -
D gene: TRBD1
J gene: TRBJ2-2
V gene: TRBV5-6
CDR3 DNA: TGTGCCAGCAGCTTTGGGACAGGGAACACCGGGGAGCTGTTTTTT
CDR3 protein: CASSFGTGNTGELFF

clone size: -
D gene: -
J gene: TRBJ2-5
V gene: TRBV7-9
CDR3 DNA: TGTGCCAGCAGTATTGGAGCTAGCCAGTCAGAGCAGTACTTC
CDR3 protein: CASSIGASQSEQYF

clone size: -
D gene: -
J gene: TRBJ1-3
V gene: TRBV7-6
CDR3 DNA: TGTGCCAGCAGCTTAGGAGACAGCTCTGGAAACACCATATATTTT
CDR3 protein: CASSLGDSSGNTIYF

clone size: -
D gene: -
J gene: TRBJ2-5
V gene: TRBV7-9
CDR3 DNA: TGTGCCAGCATTCGACAGGATGAGTACCAAGAGACCCAGTACTTC
CDR3 protein: CASIRQDEYQETQYF

clone size: -
D gene: -
J gene: TRBJ2-3
V gene: TRBV7-2
CDR3 DNA: TGTGCCAGCAACTATGGAGGGGGAACAGATACGCAGTATTTT
CDR3 protein: CASNYGGGTDTQYF

clone size: once
D gene: TRBD2
J gene: TRBJ2-1
V gene: TRBV4-2
CDR3 DNA: TGTGCCAGCCGGCTAGCGGGAGTAAGAAATGAGCAGTTCTTC
CDR3 protein: CASRLAGVRNEQFF

clone size: -
D gene: TRBD2
J gene: TRBJ2-1
V gene: TRBV5-1
CDR3 DNA: TGCGCCAGCAGCCCCGGAGCGGGAGGACCCTACAATGAGCAGTTCTTC
CDR3 protein: CASSPGAGGPYNEQFF

clone size: -
D gene: -
J gene: TRBJ2-3
V gene: TRBV4-1
CDR3 DNA: TGCGCCAGCAGCCAACCGGGGGAAGGCACAGATACGCAGTATTTT
CDR3 protein: CASSQPGEGTDTQYF

clone size: -
D gene: TRBD1
J gene: TRBJ1-2
V gene: TRBV5-1
CDR3 DNA: TGCGCCAGCAGCTTGGCGGGACAGTTTTATGGCTACACCTTC
CDR3 protein: CASSLAGQFYGYTF

clone size: -
D gene: TRBD2
J gene: TRBJ2-5
V gene: TRBV15
CDR3 DNA: TGTGCCACCAGCTGGACTAGCGGGAGAGAGACCCAGTACTTC
CDR3 protein: CATSWTSGRETQYF

clone size: -
D gene: TRBD1
J gene: TRBJ1-5
V gene: TRBV10-3
CDR3 DNA: TGTGCCATCAGCCCCTCCGGGACAGACAATCAGCCCCAGCATTTT
CDR3 protein: CAISPSGTDNQPQHF

clone size: -
D gene: TRBD2
J gene: TRBJ2-7
V gene: TRBV11-1
CDR3 DNA: TGTGCCAGCAGCTTAGCCAGCCCCTGGGAGGGCGAGCAGTACTTC
CDR3 protein: CASSLASPWEGEQYF

clone size: -
D gene: -
J gene: TRBJ2-7
V gene: TRBV7-2
CDR3 DNA: TGTGCCAGCACCCTAGACCCAGGGGGGATTTACGAGCAGTACTTC
CDR3 protein: CASTLDPGGIYEQYF

clone size: -
D gene: -
J gene: TRBJ2-7
V gene: TRBV2
CDR3 DNA: TGTGCCAGCAGTAGCCAGGGGAACAAGTACGAGCAGTACTTC
CDR3 protein: CASSSQGNKYEQYF

clone size: -
D gene: -
J gene: TRBJ2-3
V gene: TRBV4-1
CDR3 DNA: TGCGCCAGCAGCCAAGTTGGGACAGATACGCAGTATTTT
CDR3 protein: CASSQVGTDTQYF

clone size: medium-sized
D gene: -
J gene: TRBJ1-1
V gene: TRBV5-6
CDR3 DNA: TGTGCCAGCAGCTTGGACGCATGGAACACTGAAGCTTTCTTT
CDR3 protein: CASSLDAWNTEAFF

clone size: -
D gene: -
J gene: TRBJ2-7
V gene: TRBV5-4
CDR3 DNA: TGTGCCAGCAGTAAATCCGGGACGGCGTCCTACGAGCAGTACTTC
CDR3 protein: CASSKSGTASYEQYF

clone size: once
D gene: -
J gene: TRBJ2-5
V gene: TRBV10-2
CDR3 DNA: TGCGCCAGCAGTGATCAGCGACCCGTCCAAGAGACCCAGTACTTC
CDR3 protein: CASSDQRPVQETQYF

clone size: once
D gene: TRBD1
J gene: TRBJ1-4
V gene: TRBV15
CDR3 DNA: TGTGCCACCAGCGCCCCTGGACAGGCGGCAACTAATGAAAAACTGTTTTTT
CDR3 protein: CATSAPGQAATNEKLFF

clone size: -
D gene: -
J gene: TRBJ2-7
V gene: TRBV5-4
CDR3 DNA: TGTGCCAGCAGCTCGACTTACGAGCAGTACTTC
CDR3 protein: CASSSTYEQYF

clone size: -
D gene: -
J gene: TRBJ2-2
V gene: TRBV2
CDR3 DNA: TGTGCCAGCAGTGTGTATGGCGGGGAGCTGTTTTTT
CDR3 protein: CASSVYGGELFF

clone size: few
D gene: TRBD1
J gene: TRBJ2-7
V gene: TRBV18
CDR3 DNA: TGTGCCAGCTCACCGGGACAGGGGGACTACGAGCAGTACTTC
CDR3 protein: CASSPGQGDYEQYF

clone size: -
D gene: -
J gene: TRBJ2-7
V gene: TRBV5-6
CDR3 DNA: TGTGCCAGCAGCTTTAGCAGCGCCTACGAGCAGTACTTC
CDR3 protein: CASSFSSAYEQYF

clone size: -
D gene: -
J gene: TRBJ2-7
V gene: TRBV7-2
CDR3 DNA: TGTGCCAGCAGCTTAGTAGGTAGGGCCTACGAGCAGTACTTC
CDR3 protein: CASSLVGRAYEQYF

clone size: once
D gene: -
J gene: TRBJ1-2
V gene: TRBV5-4
CDR3 DNA: TGTGCCAGCAGCTTGACAGTCTATGGCTACACCTTC
CDR3 protein: CASSLTVYGYTF

clone size: -
D gene: -
J gene: TRBJ1-1
V gene: TRBV18
CDR3 DNA: TGTGCCAGCTCGAACGGGGGACGCGGGTGGAACACTGAAGCTTTCTTT
CDR3 protein: CASSNGGRGWNTEAFF

clone size: -
D gene: -
J gene: TRBJ1-3
V gene: TRBV7-2
CDR3 DNA: TGTGCCAGCAGCTTAGTTCCGGGGTACACCATATATTTT
CDR3 protein: CASSLVPGYTIYF

clone size: -
D gene: -
J gene: TRBJ1-1
V gene: TRBV11-2
CDR3 DNA: TGTGCCAGCAGTGGGGGTCCGGACACTGAAGCTTTCTTT
CDR3 protein: CASSGGPDTEAFF

clone size: once
D gene: TRBD1
J gene: TRBJ1-2
V gene: TRBV18
CDR3 DNA: TGTGCCAGCTCACCACGCCGGGGACAGGGTAGCTATGGCTACACCTTC
CDR3 protein: CASSPRRGQGSYGYTF

clone size: -
D gene: -
J gene: TRBJ2-7
V gene: TRBV18
CDR3 DNA: TGTGCCAGCTCACCACCCTTAGGAATAAACTACGAGCAGTACTTC
CDR3 protein: CASSPPLGINYEQYF

clone size: -
D gene: -
J gene: TRBJ1-1
V gene: TRBV5-6
CDR3 DNA: TGTGCCAGCAGCTTAAGCGGGACATGGGGTGAAGCTTTCTTT
CDR3 protein: CASSLSGTWGEAFF

clone size: -
D gene: -
J gene: TRBJ1-5
V gene: TRBV6-1
CDR3 DNA: TGTGCCAGCAGTCATCAGGGGTTTAGCAATCAGCCCCAGCATTTT
CDR3 protein: CASSHQGFSNQPQHF

clone size: -
D gene: -
J gene: TRBJ1-5
V gene: TRBV18
CDR3 DNA: TGTGCCAGCTCACCATCGGACGGCGGAACCCAGCATTTT
CDR3 protein: CASSPSDGGTQHF

clone size: -
D gene: -
J gene: TRBJ2-3
V gene: TRBV9
CDR3 DNA: TGTGCCAGCAGCGTTATGGGGGGCACTAGCACAGATACGCAGTATTTT
CDR3 protein: CASSVMGGTSTDTQYF

clone size: -
D gene: -
J gene: TRBJ2-3
V gene: TRBV29-1
CDR3 DNA: TGCAGCGTATCGCAGGGCGGTGCAGATACGCAGTATTTT
CDR3 protein: CSVSQGGADTQYF

clone size: -
D gene: TRBD1
J gene: TRBJ1-2
V gene: TRBV19
CDR3 DNA: TGTGCCAGTAGTTTGGGGGCAGGGGGATTCGGTGGCTACACCTTC
CDR3 protein: CASSLGAGGFGGYTF

clone size: -
D gene: -
J gene: TRBJ2-7
V gene: TRBV10-3
CDR3 DNA: TGTGCCATCAGTGAGGGACAACCCTACGAGCAGTACTTC
CDR3 protein: CAISEGQPYEQYF

clone size: -
D gene: -
J gene: TRBJ2-3
V gene: TRBV27
CDR3 DNA: TGTGCCAGCAGTTTAGTAGGCACAGATACGCAGTATTTT
CDR3 protein: CASSLVGTDTQYF

clone size: once
D gene: -
J gene: TRBJ1-5
V gene: TRBV6-5
CDR3 DNA: TGTGCCAGCAAAGTTTCTGGAGGGATCTCTCAGCCCCAGCATTTT
CDR3 protein: CASKVSGGISQPQHF

clone size: -
D gene: -
J gene: TRBJ2-3
V gene: TRBV7-6
CDR3 DNA: TGTGCCAGCAGCCCAGAGGGAGATCGGGGTACGCAGTATTTT
CDR3 protein: CASSPEGDRGTQYF

clone size: -
D gene: TRBD1
J gene: TRBJ1-2
V gene: TRBV6-6
CDR3 DNA: TGTGCCAGCAGTTACGCCGGACAGGGCGAGAACACCTTC
CDR3 protein: CASSYAGQGENTF

clone size: -
D gene: TRBD1
J gene: TRBJ1-2
V gene: TRBV27
CDR3 DNA: TGTGCCAGCAGCCCGGGACAGGGGGTTTTTGGCTACACCTTC
CDR3 protein: CASSPGQGVFGYTF

clone size: -
D gene: -
J gene: TRBJ2-1
V gene: TRBV27
CDR3 DNA: TGTGCCAGCAGTTTCGGGCTAGACCTTCTTGAGCAGTTCTTC
CDR3 protein: CASSFGLDLLEQFF

clone size: -
D gene: TRBD2
J gene: TRBJ2-2
V gene: TRBV19
CDR3 DNA: TGTGCCAGTAGATGGGGACTAGCGGGTTCGAACACCGGGGAGCTGTTTTTT
CDR3 protein: CASRWGLAGSNTGELFF

clone size: -
D gene: TRBD1
J gene: TRBJ1-5
V gene: TRBV2
CDR3 DNA: TGTGCCAGCAGTGGGATGCAGGGGGTCGTTCAGCCCCAGCATTTT
CDR3 protein: CASSGMQGVVQPQHF

clone size: -
D gene: TRBD2
J gene: TRBJ2-1
V gene: TRBV19
CDR3 DNA: TGTGCCAGTAGGACCGGGACTAGTCGTATCAGTGAGCAGTTCTTC
CDR3 protein: CASRTGTSRISEQFF

clone size: few
D gene: TRBD2
J gene: TRBJ2-1
V gene: TRBV5-4
CDR3 DNA: TGTGCCAGCAGCTCGCGGCGACTAGCGGGGTACAATGAGCAGTTCTTC
CDR3 protein: CASSSRRLAGYNEQFF

clone size: -
D gene: -
J gene: TRBJ2-1
V gene: TRBV5-1
CDR3 DNA: TGCGCCAGCAGCTTCCGACCGGGACCAAACTACAATGAGCAGTTCTTC
CDR3 protein: CASSFRPGPNYNEQFF